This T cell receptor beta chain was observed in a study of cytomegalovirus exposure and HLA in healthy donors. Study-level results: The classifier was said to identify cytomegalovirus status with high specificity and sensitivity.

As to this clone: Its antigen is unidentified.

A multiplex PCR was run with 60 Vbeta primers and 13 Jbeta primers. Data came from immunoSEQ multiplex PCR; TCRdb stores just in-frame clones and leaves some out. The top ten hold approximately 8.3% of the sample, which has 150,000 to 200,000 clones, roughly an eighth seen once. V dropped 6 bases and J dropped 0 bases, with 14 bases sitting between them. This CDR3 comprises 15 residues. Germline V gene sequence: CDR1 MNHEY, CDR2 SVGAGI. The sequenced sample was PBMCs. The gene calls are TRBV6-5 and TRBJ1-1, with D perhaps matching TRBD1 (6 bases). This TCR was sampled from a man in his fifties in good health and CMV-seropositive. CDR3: CASSRPQGLNTEAFF. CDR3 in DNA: TGTGCCAGCAGCCGACCACAGGGATTGAACACTGAAGCTTTCTTT.